This is a list of T cell receptor beta chains from one sample in a study of cytomegalovirus exposure and HLA in healthy donors. Measured with immunoSEQ multiplex PCR; TCRdb has only the in-frame clones, and not every one. In the table there are some 130,000 clones, 55% to 75% of which are singletons. Sequenced: PBMCs. These receptors were collected from a human donor in good health. The CDR3 runs from the conserved cysteine through the conserved F or W. Fields, in order: CDR3 protein, V gene, clone size. The size field is filled for only some rows; it gives once, few, many or a size class.

CASLQGAEGTEAFF TRBV19 .
CATLDAGGPNEQFF TRBV10-3 few
CASSREGVGYEQYF TRBV18 .
CASSSGRASSYNEQFF TRBV7-7 .
CASSQVPGTFSYEQYF TRBV14 .
CASKRTGVYGYTF TRBV28 few
CASSLFGPAQDTQYF TRBV27 .
CAISAGITDTQYF TRBV10-3 .
CASSPGGTGVRGTEAFF TRBV4-3 .
CASSIGSTSGSYNEQLF TRBV19 once
CASSPPLARAGGETQYF TRBV23-1 .
CASSYSSFGVGGELFF TRBV6-5 .
CAWSSEREGYTF TRBV30 few
CASSEAVSNSPLHF TRBV6-1 few
CASSPETGTTF TRBV7-9 .
CASSLVFSTGELFF TRBV5-8 .
CASSSQDRVYQPQHF TRBV28 .
CASSVVAGASTDTQYF TRBV9 few
CASRPWTTGDSGYTF TRBV6-1 once
CASSLETLNTEAFF TRBV7-9 .
CAIPQGSDGYTF TRBV28 .
CALRNYREKNTGELFF TRBV30 .